This T cell receptor beta chain stems from a study of response to subunit inactivated influenza vaccine. Many counts were recorded for this clonotype. As yet, its antigen is unknown. Whole-study results and caveats: The authors offered the suggestion that each seasonal influenza vaccination recruits few new T cells.

TCRdb passed the RT-PCR reads through MiXCR, listing each CDR3 protein once. The profile shows about 780,000 distinct CDR3 sequences, around 20% of them singletons. CDR1 MDHEN and CDR2 SYDVKM come from the germline V gene. CDR3 length equals 17 residues. V lost 3 bases and J lost 5, with 20 bases in between. This receptor was identified in a man in his forties or fifties who received an inactivated influenza vaccine. This sequence joins TRBV28 and TRBJ2-1, with D tentatively TRBD1 (5 bases). Sequenced here: PBMCs from blood, sampled roughly 5 days after vaccination. CDR3 in amino acids: CASSLWYSGRMDNEQFF. The CDR3 region has the DNA TGTGCCAGCAGTTTGTGGTACTCAGGGCGCATGGACAATGAGCAGTTCTTC. Full variable domain (remainder filled in from reference TRBV28 and TRBJ2-1): DVKVTQSSRYLVKRTGEKVFLECVQDMDHENMFWYRQDPGLGLRLIYFSYDVKMKEKGDIPEGYSVSREKKERFSLILESASTNQTSMYLCASSLWYSGRMDNEQFFGPGTRLTVL.